Shown below are 18 T cell receptor beta chains from a single sample sequenced in a study of multiple sclerosis patients with progressive multifocal leukoencephalopathy. As for time point: time of PML onset. Sequencing used immunoSEQ multiplex PCR; TCRdb keeps in-frame clones, though not all of them. The sample carries 30,000 or so clones, less than 90% recorded once. The sequencing here drew on PBMCs, taken from a patient treated with natalizumab. The receptors were sampled from a human donor with progressive multifocal leukoencephalopathy.

The chain is built from TRBV28 and TRBJ1-1; D remains ambiguous. V dropped 1 base and J dropped 0 bases, with 12 bases sitting between them. Germline-derived CDR1 and CDR2 are MDHEN and SYDVKM. The length of the CDR3 is 16 residues. CDR3 bases: TGTGCCAGCAGTTTATCCGACATGCTAATGAACACTGAAGCTTTCTTT. Protein product: CASSLSDMLMNTEAFF.

V and J are TRBV6-5 and TRBJ1-1; D gene unclear. This CDR3 is built from 13 residues. CDR1 MNHEY and CDR2 SVGAGI come from the germline V gene. Between the trimmed V and J ends, which lost 10 bases and 0 bases, there was a span of 12 bases. The CDR3 bases are TGTGCCATTCGGAGGAGTATGAACACTGAAGCTTTCTTT. This gives the protein CAIRRSMNTEAFF.

DNA for the CDR3: TGTGCCAGCTCACCGCAAACAATACGGTCTGGCACCGGGGAGCTGTTTTTT. Protein sequence: CASSPQTIRSGTGELFF. This sequence joins TRBV18 and TRBJ2-2; D remains unclear. CDR1 is KGHSH and CDR2 is LQKENI in the germline V gene. CDR3 length equals 17 residues. V lost 3 bases, J lost 4 bases, and 18 bases lay in between.

This clone has just one count. The gene calls are TRBV11-2 and TRBJ1-2; maybe TRBD1 (6 bases). This CDR3 has 17 amino acids. Trimming pared 3 bases from V and 1 base from J, leaving 18 bases between. Germline V gene sequence: CDR1 SGHAT, CDR2 FQNNGV. CDR3 bases: TGTGCCAGCAGCTTCAATGGGGGCGGCAGTAATAACTATGGCTACACCTTC. Translating gives CASSFNGGGSNNYGYTF.

The V call is TRBV7-6, the J call TRBJ2-1; TRBD2 agrees at 12 bases. Germline-derived CDR1 and CDR2 are SGHVS and FNYEAQ. The CDR3 is made up of 17 amino acids. The V segment lost 1 base and the J segment 7 bases; nucleotides outside the gene matches: 8. In DNA form, the CDR3 reads TGTGCCAGCAGCTTAGAGGGGAGACTAGCGGGGGCAAATGAGCAGTTCTTC. Residues: CASSLEGRLAGANEQFF. The whole variable domain, remainder taken from reference TRBV7-6 and TRBJ2-1, is GAGVSQSPRYKVTKRGQDVALRCDPISGHVSLYWYRQALGQGPEFLTYFNYEAQQDKSGLPNDRFSAERPEGSISTLTIQRTEQRDSAMYRCASSLEGRLAGANEQFFGPGTRLTVL.

V is TRBV9 and J is TRBJ1-4, with unresolved D. Deletions cut 3 bases from V and 2 bases from J, with 8 bases between. CDR1 SGDLS and CDR2 YYNGEE come from the germline V gene. CDR3 length equals 14 residues. The chain's CDR3 is CASSERGTNEKLFF. The CDR3, as DNA: TGTGCCAGCAGCGAGCGCGGGACTAATGAAAAACTGTTTTTT.

This chain joins TRBV7-2 and TRBJ2-7; D may be TRBD2 (6 bases). Trimming removed 3 bases from V and 2 bases from J, with 11 bases in between. This CDR3 has 14 residues. Germline-derived CDR1 and CDR2 are SGHTA and FQGNSA. The CDR3 protein is CASSLGREAYEQYF. The CDR3 nucleotides are TGTGCCAGCAGCTTGGGGCGGGAAGCCTACGAGCAGTACTTC.

This chain joins TRBV19 and TRBJ1-6, with D possibly TRBD1 on 5 matching bases. The CDR3 extends over 14 amino acids. The V end lost 6 bases, the J end lost 7 bases, and 13 bases lay between the germline ends. Germline V gives CDR1 LNHDA, CDR2 SQIVND (reference sequence). This CDR3 reads CASSHRGDNSPLHF. For the CDR3, the DNA is TGTGCCAGTAGCCATCGCGGGGACAATTCACCCCTCCACTTT.

The chain is built from TRBV28 and TRBJ2-7; TRBD1 is a possible D gene (5 bases). The CDR3 extends over 18 amino acids. Deletions cut 4 bases from V and 3 bases from J, with 25 bases between. The germline V gene encodes CDR1 MDHEN and CDR2 SYDVKM. The CDR3 loop reads CASSSPFLLKTANYEQYF. The CDR3 coding sequence is TGTGCCAGCAGTTCCCCCTTTCTTCTCAAGACAGCAAACTACGAGCAGTACTTC.

This sequence joins TRBV4-3 and TRBJ2-1; possibly TRBD2 for D (5 bases). V was pared by 4 bases and J by 7 bases, with 14 bases between. The CDR3 loop spans 14 amino acids. Looked up from germline, CDR1 is LGHNA and CDR2 is YSLEER. This CDR3 reads CASSRNSGVNEQFF. The DNA for the CDR3 is TGCGCCAGCAGCCGTAACAGCGGCGTGAATGAGCAGTTCTTC.

This clone was recorded once. The rearrangement joins TRBV30 to TRBJ2-7; tentatively, D is TRBD2 (5 bases). CDR1 is GTSNPN and CDR2 is SVGIG in the germline V gene (reference sequence). V gave up 4 bases and J gave up 6 bases, with 16 bases separating them. This CDR3 has 13 amino acids. The CDR3 loop reads CAWNPSGGREQYF. Here the CDR3 DNA reads TGTGCCTGGAATCCCTCCGGAGGTCGCGAGCAGTACTTC.

This rearrangement joins TRBV7-3 to TRBJ1-2; D uncertain. Trimming cost V 5 bases and J 2 bases, with 9 bases left between them. The germline V gene encodes CDR1 SGHTA and CDR2 FQGTGA. CDR3 size: 13 residues. CDR3: CASSPDTNYGYTF. The CDR3 bases are TGTGCCAGCAGCCCAGACACAAACTATGGCTACACCTTC.

This rearrangement joins TRBV28 to TRBJ2-1; no firm D call. The CDR3 is made up of 16 amino acids. Germline values: CDR1 MDHEN, CDR2 SYDVKM. Trimming took 8 bases from V and 7 from J, leaving 24 bases between them. CDR3 loop: CASAPSRVGLENEQFF. The CDR3 DNA reads as TGTGCCAGCGCCCCGAGTCGGGTTGGATTGGAAAATGAGCAGTTCTTC.

The chain uses TRBV25-1 and TRBJ1-1, with D uncertain. The V gene's germline CDR1 is MGHDK and CDR2 SYGVNS. The CDR3 is made up of 14 amino acids. V lost 5 bases to trimming and J lost 6 bases, with 16 bases between them. The CDR3 here is CASSNPPRDAEAFF. CDR3 bases: TGTGCCAGCAGTAACCCCCCTAGAGATGCTGAAGCTTTCTTT.

The CDR3 region has the DNA TGTGCCAGTAGTACACAGCTCCTCAATGAGCAGTTCTTC. This encodes CASSTQLLNEQFF. The chain uses TRBV19 and TRBJ2-1, with D uncertain. This CDR3 contains 13 residues. Germline lookup yields CDR1 LNHDA and CDR2 SQIVND (reference sequence). Between the trimmed V and J ends, which lost 4 bases and 6 bases, there was a span of 10 bases.

Of note for this clone: In the same sample, other DNA sequences code for this CDR3. J is TRBJ2-1 and V is TRBV5-1; a possible D gene is TRBD1 (5 bases). In germline, CDR1 is SGHRS, CDR2 YFSETQ. The CDR3 contains 13 residues. V shed 0 bases and J shed 8 bases, with 9 bases lying between them. CDR3 sequence (DNA): TGCGCCAGCAGCTTGGAGGGGCGCTATGAGCAGTTCTTC. Amino acid sequence: CASSLEGRYEQFF. Drawing the rest from reference TRBV5-1 and TRBJ2-1, the complete variable domain is KAGVTQTPRYLIKTRGQQVTLSCSPISGHRSVSWYQQTPGQGLQFLFEYFSETQRNKGNFPGRFSGRQFSNSRSEMNVSTLELGDSALYLCASSLEGRYEQFFGPGTRLTVL.

This chain uses TRBV25-1 with TRBJ2-3; 10 bases line up with TRBD2. CDR1 is MGHDK, CDR2 SYGVNS, per germline. The CDR3 contains 16 residues. The V gene end was trimmed by 5 bases and the J gene end by 5 bases; junction bases not matched to a gene: 10. CDR3 in DNA: TGTGCCAGCAGTACCTCTAGCGGGAGAGGGGGAGATACGCAGTATTTT. Translation: CASSTSSGRGGDTQYF.

This rearrangement joins TRBV25-1 to TRBJ2-1; no clear D. The CDR3 is 16 residues long. Trimming took 2 bases from V and 6 from J, leaving 17 bases between them. CDR1 is MGHDK and CDR2 is SYGVNS in the germline V gene. The CDR3 here is CASSEDVTSGSNEQFF. The DNA for the CDR3 is TGTGCCAGCAGTGAAGACGTGACCTCCGGTTCCAATGAGCAGTTCTTC.